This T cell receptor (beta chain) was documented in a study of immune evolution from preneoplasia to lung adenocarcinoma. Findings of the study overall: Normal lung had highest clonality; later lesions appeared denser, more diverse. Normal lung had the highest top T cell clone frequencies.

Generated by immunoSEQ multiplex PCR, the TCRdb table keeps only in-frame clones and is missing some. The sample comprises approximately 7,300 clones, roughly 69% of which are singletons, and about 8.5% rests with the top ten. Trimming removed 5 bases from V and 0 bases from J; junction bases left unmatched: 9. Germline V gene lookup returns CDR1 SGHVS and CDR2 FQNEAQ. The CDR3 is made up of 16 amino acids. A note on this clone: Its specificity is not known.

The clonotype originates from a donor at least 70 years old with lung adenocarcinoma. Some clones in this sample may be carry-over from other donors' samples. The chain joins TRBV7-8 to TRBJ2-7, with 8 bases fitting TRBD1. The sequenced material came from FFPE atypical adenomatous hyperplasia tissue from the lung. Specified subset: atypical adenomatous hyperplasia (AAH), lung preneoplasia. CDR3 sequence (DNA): TGTGCCAGCAGCCTATTGTCCGGGACAGGCTCCTACGAGCAGTACTTC. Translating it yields CASSLLSGTGSYEQYF.